One and the same sample provided the 21 T cell receptor beta chains below, sequenced in a study of cytomegalovirus exposure and HLA in healthy donors. Sequencing used immunoSEQ multiplex PCR; TCRdb keeps in-frame clones, though not all of them. Of about 120,000 clones in the sample, about 88% were seen once. The sample was PBMCs. The receptor source for this set is a man aged 18 to 29 in good health and CMV-seropositive.

This rearrangement joins TRBV4-3 to TRBJ2-2; 8 nucleotides match TRBD1. Unmatched junction bases numbered 8, after V lost 0 bases and J lost 2 bases. The germline CDR1 and CDR2 sequences are LGHNA and YSLEER. This CDR3 region has 18 residues. CDR3 DNA sequence: TGCGCCAGCAGCCAAGATGAGGCAGGGGGCGTCAACACCGGGGAGCTGTTTTTT. Translated: CASSQDEAGGVNTGELFF.

This clone showed up just once. The chain employs TRBV5-1 and TRBJ2-5; 7 positions agree with TRBD1. V trimming: 2 bases; J trimming: 2 bases; junction bases outside the gene matches: 3. The CDR3 loop spans 14 amino acids. The V gene's germline CDR1 is SGHRS and CDR2 YFSETQ. The CDR3 protein is CASSFGTEQETQYF. In DNA form, the CDR3 reads TGCGCCAGCAGCTTCGGGACAGAACAAGAGACCCAGTACTTC.

CDR3 nucleotide sequence: TGTGCCAGCAGTTACAGGAACAGGGACTATGGCTACACCTTC. Protein sequence: CASSYRNRDYGYTF. This chain links TRBV6-5 with TRBJ1-2, with a tentative D call TRBD1 (6 bases). Germline V CDR1 and CDR2: MNHEY, SVGAGI. The CDR3 is made up of 14 amino acids. V shed 2 bases and J shed 3 bases, with 10 bases lying between them.

The rearrangement uses TRBV7-2 and TRBJ2-2; TRBD2 matches 7 bases. V trimming: 1 base; J trimming: 6 bases; junction bases outside the gene matches: 5. The CDR3 loop spans 15 amino acids. Germline values: CDR1 SGHTA, CDR2 FQGNSA. CDR3 nucleotides: TGTGCCAGCAGCTTAGTCCAGGGAGGGGCCGGGGAGCTGTTTTTT. This codes for CASSLVQGGAGELFF. The full variable domain, with the rest looked up from reference TRBV7-2 and TRBJ2-2, is GAGVSQSPSNKVTEKGKDVELRCDPISGHTALYWYRQSLGQGLEFLIYFQGNSAPDKSGLPSDRFSAERTGGSVSTLTIQRTQQEDSAVYLCASSLVQGGAGELFFGEGSRLTVL.

This clone was detected only once. The chain recombines TRBV10-3 with TRBJ2-3, with 15 nucleotides matching TRBD2. The J segment lost 2 bases and the V segment lost 6 bases, leaving 9 bases of the junction unmatched. The CDR3 is 18 amino acids. Looked up from germline, CDR1 is ENHRY and CDR2 is SYGVKD. Here the CDR3 reads CAIRRTSGGATLTDTQYF. The CDR3 DNA reads TGTGCCATCAGGCGGACTAGCGGGGGGGCCACCCTCACAGATACGCAGTATTTT.

This chain joins TRBV21-1 and TRBJ1-4; TRBD1 reflects the table's D call only, with no check against the DNA. TRBV21-1 is flagged as a pseudogene. The CDR3 has 13 residues. CDR3 sequence reads: CASSTPRRGPLFF. CDR3 DNA sequence: TGTGCCAGCAGCACCCCCCGCAGGGGACCACTGTTTTTT.

The chain employs TRBV7-2 and TRBJ2-3, with D possibly being TRBD2 (6 bases). CDR1 and CDR2 from the germline V gene are SGHTA and FQGNSA. V gave up 1 base and J gave up 2 bases, with 10 bases separating them. This CDR3 spans 15 amino acids. CDR3 bases: TGTGCCAGCAGCTTAGGCGGGATCCTCACAGATACGCAGTATTTT. Protein: CASSLGGILTDTQYF. Based on the CDR3 plus reference TRBV7-2 and TRBJ2-3, the full variable domain is GAGVSQSPSNKVTEKGKDVELRCDPISGHTALYWYRQSLGQGLEFLIYFQGNSAPDKSGLPSDRFSAERTGGSVSTLTIQRTQQEDSAVYLCASSLGGILTDTQYFGPGTRLTVL.

The J gene is TRBJ1-1, the V gene TRBV5-1, with D unclear. The CDR3 covers 12 residues. Trimming took off 3 bases at V and 7 bases at J, with 10 bases between the two ends. The germline CDR1 and CDR2 sequences are SGHRS and YFSETQ. This CDR3 reads CASSSPGSEAFF. CDR3 nucleotides: TGCGCCAGCAGCTCCCCCGGGAGTGAAGCTTTCTTT.

This rearrangement joins TRBV15 to TRBJ2-5; D uncertain. The CDR3 runs to 13 residues. Germline values: CDR1 LNHNV, CDR2 YYDKDF (reference sequence). V shed 0 bases and J shed 4 bases, with 6 bases lying between them. The DNA for the CDR3 is TGTGCCACCAGCAGAGATTCGGGAGAGACCCAGTACTTC. Translated, it gives CATSRDSGETQYF.

V gene TRBV25-1 combines with J gene TRBJ2-3; the match to TRBD2 covers 10 bases. The V gene's germline CDR1 is MGHDK and CDR2 SYGVNS. V was clipped by 5 bases and J by 3 bases; unmatched bases: 5. There are 15 residues in the CDR3. In nucleotides, the CDR3 is TGTGCCAGCAGTCTCTCTAGCGGGGGAACAGATACGCAGTATTTT. Residues: CASSLSSGGTDTQYF.

This chain joins TRBV19 and TRBJ1-2, with D uncertain. The CDR3 loop spans 11 amino acids. The germline CDR1 and CDR2 sequences are LNHDA and SQIVND (reference sequence). Trimming left V 8 bases short and J 8 bases short, with 12 bases between. In DNA, the CDR3 is TGTGCCAGTCATCGCCGAGGCGGCTACACCTTC. It encodes CASHRRGGYTF.

The rearrangement joins TRBV7-2 to TRBJ1-2; 9 bases are shared with TRBD1. The CDR3 is made up of 15 amino acids. Germline values: CDR1 SGHTA, CDR2 FQGNSA. The junction had 11 bases not matched to a gene; V was cut back by 4 bases and J by 8 bases. The CDR3 sequence is CASSYPGQGSWGYTF. The CDR3, as DNA: TGTGCCAGCAGCTATCCGGGACAGGGTTCTTGGGGCTACACCTTC.

The V call is TRBV6-1, the J call TRBJ1-2; D not resolved. The CDR3 is made up of 13 amino acids. V was cut by 4 bases and J by 1 base, with 7 bases left in between. Germline assignment: CDR1 MNHNS and CDR2 SASEGT. The CDR3: CASSAGFNYGYTF. The CDR3 DNA reads TGTGCCAGCAGTGCGGGGTTTAACTATGGCTACACCTTC.

The J gene is TRBJ1-3, the V gene TRBV11-2; 8 bases are shared with TRBD1. The CDR3 runs 18 residues. V shed 4 bases and J 4 bases; nucleotides not matched to a gene: 15. Germline-derived CDR1 and CDR2 are SGHAT and FQNNGV. CDR3 loop: CASSSNLRGQGTGNTIYF. The CDR3, as DNA: TGTGCCAGCAGCTCCAACCTCCGCGGACAGGGTACGGGAAACACCATATATTTT.

For this clone: This sample also contains other DNA sequences that code for the same CDR3. The chain employs TRBV7-2 and TRBJ1-2, with D unresolved. Germline CDR1 is SGHTA and CDR2 is FQGNSA. Trimming shortened V by 1 base and J by 3 bases, and 6 bases separated the two germline ends. This CDR3 has 13 amino acids. This CDR3 reads CASSLGRDYGYTF. In DNA form, the CDR3 reads TGTGCCAGCAGCTTAGGACGGGACTATGGCTACACCTTC.

The genes are TRBV7-9 and TRBJ2-4; the D gene is possibly TRBD2 (6 bases). There are 13 residues in the CDR3. Trimming removed 5 bases from V and 8 bases from J, with 13 bases in between. CDR1 is SEHNR and CDR2 is FQNEAQ in the germline V gene (reference sequence). The CDR3 bases are TGTGCCAGCAGCGCAGGGACTCGCGACATTCAGTACTTC. Translated: CASSAGTRDIQYF.

This chain connects TRBV2 to TRBJ2-5, with TRBD2 matching over 8 bases. The germline V gene has CDR1 SNHLY and CDR2 FYNNEI. This CDR3 comprises 17 residues. The V gene end was trimmed by 0 bases and the J gene end by 2 bases; junction bases not matched to a gene: 8. The CDR3 coding sequence is TGTGCCAGCAGTGAAGCGCCCAGCGCGGGGGGACAAGAGACCCAGTACTTC. Translated, it gives CASSEAPSAGGQETQYF.

V and J are TRBV10-3 and TRBJ1-2; 8 nucleotides match TRBD1. The CDR3 spans 13 residues. The J segment lost 6 bases and the V segment lost 4 bases, leaving 4 bases of the junction unmatched. The germline gives CDR1 ENHRY, CDR2 SYGVKD. CDR3 amino acids: CAISGTGSDGYTF. The CDR3 DNA sequence: TGTGCCATCAGTGGGACAGGGTCCGATGGCTACACCTTC.

The V gene is TRBV18, the J gene TRBJ1-5; weak D call: TRBD1 (5 bases). From germline, CDR1 is KGHSH and CDR2 LQKENI. The V and J ends lost 6 bases and 2 bases respectively, with 11 bases between them. The CDR3 loop spans 14 amino acids. The CDR3, as DNA: TGTGCCAGCTCCTCGGGCAGGGGCAATCAGCCCCAGCATTTT. Translation gives CASSSGRGNQPQHF.

This rearrangement joins TRBV7-2 to TRBJ1-1; tentatively, D is TRBD1 (6 bases). Germline V lookup: CDR1 SGHTA, CDR2 FQGNSA. This CDR3 contains 15 residues. V was clipped by 5 bases and J by 0 bases, with 13 bases between them. The CDR3 loop is CASSTAGHLNTEAFF. The CDR3 nucleotides are TGTGCCAGCAGCACAGCGGGACACCTGAACACTGAAGCTTTCTTT. The full variable domain, completed using reference TRBV7-2 and TRBJ1-1, is GAGVSQSPSNKVTEKGKDVELRCDPISGHTALYWYRQSLGQGLEFLIYFQGNSAPDKSGLPSDRFSAERTGGSVSTLTIQRTQQEDSAVYLCASSTAGHLNTEAFFGQGTRLTVV.

The chain combines TRBV4-2 with TRBJ1-1, with D possibly TRBD1 on 6 matching bases. Germline V gene lookup returns CDR1 LGHNA and CDR2 YNFKEQ. The CDR3 runs to 17 residues. The V and J ends lost 3 bases and 7 bases respectively, with 24 bases between them. The CDR3 nucleotides are TGTGCCAGCAGCCATGCCCCAGGGGAGCCCGTCTTTAGTGAAGCTTTCTTT. It specifies CASSHAPGEPVFSEAFF.